The 9 T cell receptor beta chains below come from one sample, sequenced in a study of beta chain features in type 1 diabetes. cDNA synthesis used the whole RNA isolate, giving expressed TCRB sequences. Clones were read by immunoSEQ multiplex PCR, and TCRdb kept only the in-frame ones, dropping some. The sample carries tens of thousands of clones, about a third recorded once. Sequences were obtained from stem cell memory CD4+ T cells from blood. These receptors all come from a woman under 30 in good health.

The gene calls are TRBV12-5 and TRBJ2-2, with D maybe TRBD1 (5 bases). CDR3 length: 15 residues. The V and J ends lost 0 bases and 4 bases respectively, with 9 bases between them. Germline CDR1 LGHNT, CDR2 FRNRAP. CDR3 loop: CASGLVPGFTGELFF. In DNA form, the CDR3 reads TGTGCTAGTGGTTTGGTACCAGGGTTCACCGGGGAGCTGTTTTTT.

V usage is TRBV7-2 and J usage is TRBJ2-7; D is possibly TRBD1 (6 bases). From germline, CDR1 is SGHTA and CDR2 FQGNSA. CDR3 length: 16 amino acids. Trimming removed 3 bases from V and 6 bases from J, with 21 bases in between. The CDR3 sequence: CASSFTGRGGGAEQYF. The DNA for the CDR3 is TGTGCCAGCAGCTTTACAGGGAGAGGGGGTGGCGCCGAGCAGTACTTC.

A few counts support this clone. V gene TRBV6-5 combines with J gene TRBJ2-7, with TRBD1 identical over 7 bases. The CDR3 contains 13 residues. CDR1 MNHEY and CDR2 SVGAGI come from the germline V gene. Trimming cost V 8 bases and J 3 bases; bases outside gene matches: 7. The CDR3 nucleotides are TGTGCCAGCCGATCGGGACAGAACTACGAGCAGTACTTC. Its protein product is CASRSGQNYEQYF.

The chain has TRBV19 and TRBJ2-3, with a tentative D call TRBD2 (5 bases). Germline V lookup: CDR1 LNHDA, CDR2 SQIVND (reference sequence). Trimming cost V 4 bases and J 3 bases, with 8 bases left between them. The CDR3 is made up of 13 amino acids. CDR3 amino acids: CASSRGLTDTQYF. The CDR3 region has the DNA TGTGCCAGTAGTAGAGGACTGACAGATACGCAGTATTTT.

The V gene is TRBV7-9, the J gene TRBJ1-1; D ambiguous. CDR1 is SEHNR, CDR2 FQNEAQ, per germline (reference sequence). The length of the CDR3 is 13 residues. V gave up 2 bases and J gave up 6 bases, with 10 bases separating them. CDR3 in DNA: TGTGCCAGCAGCTTACTAGACGGCGCTGAAGCTTTCTTT. It is translated as CASSLLDGAEAFF.

The V gene is TRBV12-5, the J gene TRBJ1-6; tentatively, D is TRBD1 (6 bases). Germline lookup yields CDR1 LGHNT and CDR2 FRNRAP. V lost 7 bases, J lost 2 bases, and 12 bases lay in between. CDR3 length equals 15 residues. The CDR3 here is CASARDNPYNSPLHF. CDR3 DNA: TGTGCTAGTGCTCGGGACAACCCCTATAATTCACCCCTCCACTTT.

The sample holds a few counts of this clone. The chain employs TRBV18 and TRBJ2-7; 13 bases fit TRBD2. V was pared by 5 bases and J by 6 bases, with 4 bases of the junction left unmatched. Germline loops: CDR1 KGHSH, CDR2 LQKENI. The CDR3 is 14 amino acids. The DNA of the CDR3 is TGTGCCAGCTCAGCGACTAGCGGGAGGCGCGAGCAGTACTTC. Translating gives CASSATSGRREQYF.

This chain uses TRBV9 with TRBJ2-2, with TRBD1 matching 8 bases. This CDR3 contains 16 residues. V dropped 0 bases and J dropped 5; count of bases not matched to a gene: 6. CDR1 SGDLS and CDR2 YYNGEE come from the germline V gene. CDR3 sequence (DNA): TGTGCCAGCAGCGTAGGGACAGGGTGGCGGACCGGGGAGCTGTTTTTT. Residues: CASSVGTGWRTGELFF.

This clone was seen only a few times. The genes are TRBV28 and TRBJ2-7, with 9 bases aligning to TRBD2. Trimming removed 7 bases from V and 2 bases from J; junction bases left unmatched: 12. The CDR3 runs 16 residues. Germline V gene lookup returns CDR1 MDHEN and CDR2 SYDVKM. CDR3 coding DNA: TGTGCCAGCACCTCAGCGGGGCTAGCGGGGCCCTACGAGCAGTACTTC. Translated, it gives CASTSAGLAGPYEQYF.